Reported below is one T cell receptor beta chain. Profiled with immunoSEQ multiplex PCR; TCRdb holds only in-frame clones, not every one. The profile shows about 46,000 clones, about 90% of them singletons. The data derive from a study of T cell changes during pregnancy in multiple sclerosis. The CDR3 is 17 amino acids. Per the germline V gene, CDR1 is MGHRA and CDR2 is YSYEKL. Trimming pared 4 bases from V and 0 bases from J, leaving 16 bases between. This specimen was CD8+ T cells from peripheral blood mononuclear cells, taken after pregnancy. This chain uses TRBV4-1 with TRBJ1-3; D ambiguous. The source is a female donor with multiple sclerosis, enrolled in a pregnancy study. CDR3 in DNA: TGCGCCAGCAGCCGCCGGGTGACGGTACACTCTGGAAACACCATATATTTT. This gives the protein CASSRRVTVHSGNTIYF.